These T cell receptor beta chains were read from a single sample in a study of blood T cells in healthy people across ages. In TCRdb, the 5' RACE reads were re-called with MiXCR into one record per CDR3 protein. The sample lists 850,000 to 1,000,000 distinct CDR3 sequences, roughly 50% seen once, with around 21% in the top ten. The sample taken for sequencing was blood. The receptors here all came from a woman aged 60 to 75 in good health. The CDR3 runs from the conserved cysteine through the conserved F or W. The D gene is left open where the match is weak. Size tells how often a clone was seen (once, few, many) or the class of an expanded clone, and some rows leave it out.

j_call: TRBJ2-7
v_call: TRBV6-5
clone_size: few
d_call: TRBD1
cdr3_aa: CASSLFNPSIQGLAYEQYF
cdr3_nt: TGTGCCAGCAGTTTATTCAACCCATCCATACAGGGGTTAGCCTACGAGCAGTACTTC

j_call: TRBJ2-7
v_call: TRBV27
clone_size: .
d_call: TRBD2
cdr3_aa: CASSSDGRTYNEQYF
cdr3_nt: TGTGCCAGCAGTTCTGACGGGAGGACCTACAATGAGCAGTACTTC

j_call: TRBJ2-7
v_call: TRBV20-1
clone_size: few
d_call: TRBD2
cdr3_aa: CSASAGLAGHNQGQYF
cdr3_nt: TGCAGTGCTAGCGCAGGACTAGCGGGACATAACCAAGGGCAGTACTTC

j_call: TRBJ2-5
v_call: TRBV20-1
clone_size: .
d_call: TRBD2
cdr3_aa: CSALAGGALGTQYF
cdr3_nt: TGCAGTGCTTTAGCGGGAGGGGCCTTAGGGACCCAGTACTTC

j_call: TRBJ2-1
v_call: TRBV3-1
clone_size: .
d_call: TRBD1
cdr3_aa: CASSQDLGTGWNEQFF
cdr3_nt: TGTGCCAGCAGCCAAGATCTTGGGACAGGATGGAATGAGCAGTTCTTC

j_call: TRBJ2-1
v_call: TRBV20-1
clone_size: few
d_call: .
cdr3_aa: CSARGASASYNEQFF
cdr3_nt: TGCAGTGCTAGAGGGGCTAGCGCGTCCTACAATGAGCAGTTCTTC

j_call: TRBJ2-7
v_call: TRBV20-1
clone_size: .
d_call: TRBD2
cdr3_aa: CSARDRSSGTREQYF
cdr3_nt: TGCAGTGCTAGAGATCGGTCTAGCGGGACAAGAGAGCAGTACTTC

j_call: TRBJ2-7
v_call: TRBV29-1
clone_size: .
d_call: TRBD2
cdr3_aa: CSVGDIGTSVYF
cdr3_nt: TGCAGCGTTGGAGATATCGGGACTAGTGTGTACTTC

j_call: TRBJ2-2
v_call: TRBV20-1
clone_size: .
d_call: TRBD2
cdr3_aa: CSARAGGVTGELFF
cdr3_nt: TGCAGTGCTAGGGCTGGGGGGGTCACCGGGGAGCTGTTTTTT

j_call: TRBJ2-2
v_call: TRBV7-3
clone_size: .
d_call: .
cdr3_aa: CASSLTRTTGELFF
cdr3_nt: TGTGCCAGCAGCTTAACCCGGACTACCGGGGAGCTGTTTTTT

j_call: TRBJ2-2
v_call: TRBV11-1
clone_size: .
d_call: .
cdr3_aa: CASSRDWSTGELFF
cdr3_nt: TGTGCCAGCAGTCGGGACTGGAGCACCGGGGAGCTGTTTTTT

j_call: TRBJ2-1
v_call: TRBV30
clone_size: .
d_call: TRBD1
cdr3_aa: CAWSRDRASYEQFF
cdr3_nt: TGTGCCTGGAGTCGGGACAGGGCATCGTATGAGCAGTTCTTC

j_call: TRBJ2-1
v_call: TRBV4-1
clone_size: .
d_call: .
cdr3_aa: CASSWEGAYNEQFF
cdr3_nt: TGCGCCAGCAGCTGGGAGGGGGCCTACAATGAGCAGTTCTTC

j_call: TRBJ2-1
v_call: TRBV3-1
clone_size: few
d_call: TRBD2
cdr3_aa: CASSLAGTSVINEQFF
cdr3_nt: TGTGCCAGCAGCCTTGCCGGGACTAGCGTTATAAATGAGCAGTTCTTC

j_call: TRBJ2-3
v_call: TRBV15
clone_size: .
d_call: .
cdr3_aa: CATSKGTKDTQYF
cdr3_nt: TGTGCCACCAGCAAAGGGACAAAAGATACGCAGTATTTT

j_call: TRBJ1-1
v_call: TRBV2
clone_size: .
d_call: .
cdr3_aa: CASTAESNTEAFF
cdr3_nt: TGTGCCAGCACGGCAGAGTCGAACACTGAAGCTTTCTTT

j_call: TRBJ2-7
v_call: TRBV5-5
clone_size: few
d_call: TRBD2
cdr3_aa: CASSRSGRAPSFEQYF
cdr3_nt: TGTGCCAGCAGCCGATCTGGGAGGGCGCCGTCCTTCGAGCAGTACTTC

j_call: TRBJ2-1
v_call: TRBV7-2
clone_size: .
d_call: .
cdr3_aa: CASSLQGGKLNNEQFF
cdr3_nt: TGTGCCAGCAGCTTACAAGGAGGAAAGCTCAACAATGAGCAGTTCTTC

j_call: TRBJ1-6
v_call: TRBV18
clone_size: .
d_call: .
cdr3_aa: CASSPGRGSPLHF
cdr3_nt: TGTGCCAGCTCACCAGGGAGGGGTTCACCCCTCCACTTT

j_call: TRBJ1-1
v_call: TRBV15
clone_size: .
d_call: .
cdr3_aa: CATSRDLSAGYTEAFF
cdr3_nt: TGTGCCACCAGCAGAGATCTTTCGGCCGGGTACACTGAAGCTTTCTTT

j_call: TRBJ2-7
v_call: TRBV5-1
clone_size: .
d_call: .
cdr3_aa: CASSSQVSSNYEQYF
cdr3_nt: TGCGCCAGCAGCTCCCAGGTCTCGAGTAACTACGAGCAGTACTTC

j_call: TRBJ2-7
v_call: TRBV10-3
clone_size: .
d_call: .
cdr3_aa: CAMSGLGAYEQYF
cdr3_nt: TGTGCCATGAGTGGGCTAGGCGCCTACGAGCAGTACTTC

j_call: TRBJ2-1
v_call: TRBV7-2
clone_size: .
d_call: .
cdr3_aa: CASSSVGLKQFF
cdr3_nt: TGTGCCAGCAGCTCGGTCGGGCTTAAGCAGTTCTTC

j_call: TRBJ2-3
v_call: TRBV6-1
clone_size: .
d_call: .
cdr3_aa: CASGRGDTQYF
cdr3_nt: TGTGCCAGCGGTCGAGGGGATACGCAGTATTTT

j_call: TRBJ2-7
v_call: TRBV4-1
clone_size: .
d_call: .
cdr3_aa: CASSPALGGLYLYEQYF
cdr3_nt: TGCGCCAGCAGCCCCGCCCTGGGGGGTTTATATCTCTACGAGCAGTACTTC

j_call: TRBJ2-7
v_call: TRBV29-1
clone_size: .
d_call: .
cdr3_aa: CSVVKPLYNEQYF
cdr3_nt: TGCAGCGTGGTTAAGCCACTTTACAATGAGCAGTACTTC

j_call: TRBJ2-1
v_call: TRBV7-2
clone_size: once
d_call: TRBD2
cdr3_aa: CACSLVGTRGEQFF
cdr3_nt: TGTGCCTGCAGCTTAGTGGGGACTAGGGGTGAGCAGTTCTTC

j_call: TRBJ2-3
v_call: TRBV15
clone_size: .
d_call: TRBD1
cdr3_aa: CATSRTRQGGTDTQYF
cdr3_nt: TGTGCCACCAGCAGGACCAGACAGGGGGGCACAGATACGCAGTATTTT

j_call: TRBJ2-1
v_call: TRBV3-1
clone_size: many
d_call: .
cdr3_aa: CASSQDFRPLGHEQFF
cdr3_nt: TGTGCCAGCAGCCAAGATTTTAGACCCCTCGGCCATGAGCAGTTCTTC

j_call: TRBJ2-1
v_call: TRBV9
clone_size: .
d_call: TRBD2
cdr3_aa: CASSQAGGSYTEQFF
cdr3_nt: TGTGCCAGCAGCCAGGCGGGAGGTTCTTACACTGAGCAGTTCTTC